This T cell receptor beta chain is from a study of blood T cell repertoires in COVID-19. Generated by immunoSEQ multiplex PCR, the TCRdb table keeps only in-frame clones and is missing some. This table holds around 77,000 clones, over 75% found once. V gave up 6 bases and J gave up 3 bases, with 12 bases separating them. The CDR3 spans 13 residues. Sample: peripheral blood. The rearrangement uses TRBV12-3 or TRBV12-4 and TRBJ2-7; D perhaps matches TRBD2 (6 bases). The TCR sequence derives from an older man with active or convalescent COVID-19. The CDR3 coding sequence is TGTGCCAGCAGCCCTCCGGGGGTCTACGAGCAGTACTTC. It codes for CASSPPGVYEQYF.